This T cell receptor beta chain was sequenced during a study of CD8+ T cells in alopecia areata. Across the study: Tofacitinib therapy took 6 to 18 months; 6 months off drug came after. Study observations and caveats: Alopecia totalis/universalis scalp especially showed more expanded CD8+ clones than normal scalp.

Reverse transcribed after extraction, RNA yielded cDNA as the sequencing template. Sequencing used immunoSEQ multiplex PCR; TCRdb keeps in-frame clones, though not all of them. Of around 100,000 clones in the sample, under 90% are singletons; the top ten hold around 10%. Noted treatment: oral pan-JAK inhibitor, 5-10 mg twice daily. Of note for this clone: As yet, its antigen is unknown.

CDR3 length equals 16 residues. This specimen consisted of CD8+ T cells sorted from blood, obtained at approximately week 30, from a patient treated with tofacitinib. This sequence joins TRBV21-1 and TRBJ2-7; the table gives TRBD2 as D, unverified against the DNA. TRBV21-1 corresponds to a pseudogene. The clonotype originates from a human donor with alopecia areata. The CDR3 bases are TGTGCCAGCAGCAAGGTTCGGGAGGCTCTTACCTACGAGCAGTACTTC. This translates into CASSKVREALTYEQYF.